This T cell receptor (beta chain) was identified during a study of cytotoxic CD8 clonotypes in ibrutinib-treated CLL. Notes on the study in general: T-cell clonality at baseline went above that of age-matched healthy donors and rose and fell with circulating CD8+ T-cell counts. Clonotypes that were public were uncommon, and they contracted or stayed stable on treatment.

Sequencing was performed with immunoSEQ multiplex PCR; in TCRdb, only in-frame clones are kept and a portion is missing. This table has 30,000 to 40,000 clones, roughly 49% appearing once. Cryopreserved PBMCs were the source of around 1.8 micrograms of genomic DNA, which went to TCR beta libraries. Points on this clone: Antigen unknown.

CDR1 is MNHEY and CDR2 is SVGAGI in the germline V gene. The V gene lost 8 bases and the J gene lost 1 base, with 15 bases spanning the gap. The CDR3 runs 15 residues. This rearrangement joins TRBV6-5 to TRBJ1-5; weak D call: TRBD1 (6 bases). The sample here was PBMCs, taken before ibrutinib treatment. The clonotype originates from a human donor with chronic lymphocytic leukemia. CDR3 DNA sequence: TGTGCCAGCCTGGGGGGCCCAGTAAGCAATCAGCCCCAGCATTTT. Its protein product is CASLGGPVSNQPQHF.